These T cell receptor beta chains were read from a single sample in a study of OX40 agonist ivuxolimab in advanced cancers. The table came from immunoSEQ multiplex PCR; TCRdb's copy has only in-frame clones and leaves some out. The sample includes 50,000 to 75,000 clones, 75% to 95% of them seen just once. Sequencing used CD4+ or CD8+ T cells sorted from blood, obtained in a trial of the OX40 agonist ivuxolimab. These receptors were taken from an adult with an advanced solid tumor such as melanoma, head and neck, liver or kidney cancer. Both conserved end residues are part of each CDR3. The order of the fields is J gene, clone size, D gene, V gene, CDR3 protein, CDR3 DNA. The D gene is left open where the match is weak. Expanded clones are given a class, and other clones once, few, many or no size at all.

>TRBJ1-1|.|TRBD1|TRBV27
CASRRDRATFEAFF
TGTGCCAGCAGGAGGGACAGGGCGACCTTTGAAGCTTTCTTT
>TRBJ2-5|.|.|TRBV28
CASSFWQGQETQYF
TGTGCCAGCAGTTTTTGGCAGGGGCAAGAGACCCAGTACTTC
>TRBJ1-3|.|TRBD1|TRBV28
CASREAGTGVNTIYF
TGTGCCAGCAGGGAAGCCGGGACAGGGGTAAACACCATATATTTT
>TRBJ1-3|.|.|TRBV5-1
CASSLGRGGSGNTIYF
TGCGCCAGCAGCTTGGGACGGGGTGGCTCTGGAAACACCATATATTTT
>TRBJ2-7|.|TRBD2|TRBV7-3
CASSLTAVAGRPEQYF
TGTGCCAGCAGCTTAACGGCGGTAGCGGGGCGACCCGAGCAGTACTTC
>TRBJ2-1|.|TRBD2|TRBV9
CASSVGGTSVSSYNEQFF
TGTGCCAGCAGCGTAGGAGGGACTAGCGTAAGCTCCTACAATGAGCAGTTCTTC
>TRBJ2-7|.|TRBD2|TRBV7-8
CASSPLAGGGYEQYF
TGTGCCAGCAGCCCGTTAGCGGGAGGCGGCTACGAGCAGTACTTC
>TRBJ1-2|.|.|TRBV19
CASSMWGRHGYTF
TGTGCCAGTAGTATGTGGGGTAGGCATGGCTACACCTTC
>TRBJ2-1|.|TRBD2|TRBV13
CASSLALLAGGYNEQFF
TGTGCCAGCAGCTTAGCCCTACTAGCGGGAGGGTACAATGAGCAGTTCTTC
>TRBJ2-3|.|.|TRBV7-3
CASSLLGTGTDTQYF
TGTGCCAGCAGCTTATTAGGGACTGGCACAGATACGCAGTATTTT
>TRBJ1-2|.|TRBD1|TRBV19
CASTRTGGATNYGYTF
TGTGCCAGTACCAGGACAGGGGGCGCGACGAACTATGGCTACACCTTC
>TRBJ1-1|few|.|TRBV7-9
CASSLAENTEAFF
TGTGCCAGCAGCTTAGCGGAGAACACTGAAGCTTTCTTT
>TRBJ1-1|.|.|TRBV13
CASRVIANTEAFF
TGTGCCAGCAGAGTTATCGCGAACACTGAAGCTTTCTTT
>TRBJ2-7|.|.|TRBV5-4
CASSLEVSYEQYF
TGTGCCAGCAGCTTGGAGGTTTCCTACGAGCAGTACTTC
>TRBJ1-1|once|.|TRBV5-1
CASSSVLRGPNTEAFF
TGCGCCAGCAGCTCCGTCCTCCGGGGTCCGAACACTGAAGCTTTCTTT
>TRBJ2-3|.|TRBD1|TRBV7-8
CASSPTGQDTQYF
TGTGCCAGCAGCCCGACAGGGCAGGATACGCAGTATTTT
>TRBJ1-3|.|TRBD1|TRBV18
CASSAQGALGNTIYF
TGTGCCAGCTCAGCACAGGGGGCGCTTGGAAACACCATATATTTT
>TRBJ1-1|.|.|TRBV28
CASSPRRGALFTEAFF
TGTGCCAGCAGCCCCCGACGAGGGGCGTTGTTTACTGAAGCTTTCTTT
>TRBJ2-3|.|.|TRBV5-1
CASSFSGGKADTQYF
TGCGCCAGCAGCTTCTCTGGCGGGAAGGCAGATACGCAGTATTTT
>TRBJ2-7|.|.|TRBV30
CAWSVLQIGEQYF
TGTGCCTGGAGTGTACTACAGATCGGGGAGCAGTACTTC
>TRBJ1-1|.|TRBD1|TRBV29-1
CSARTGGGTEAFF
TGCAGCGCCCGGACAGGGGGAGGGACTGAAGCTTTCTTT
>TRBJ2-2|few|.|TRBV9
CASSVRGATGELFF
TGTGCCAGCAGCGTCAGGGGGGCGACCGGGGAGCTGTTTTTT
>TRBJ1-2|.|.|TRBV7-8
CASSLAEGLYGYTF
TGTGCCAGCAGCTTAGCGGAAGGCCTCTATGGCTACACCTTC
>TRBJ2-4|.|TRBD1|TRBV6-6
CASSWDSSGKNIQYF
TGTGCCAGCAGTTGGGACAGCTCCGGAAAAAACATTCAGTACTTC
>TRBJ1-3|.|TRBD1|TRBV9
CASSPQTGISGNTIYF
TGTGCCAGCAGCCCGCAGACAGGGATCTCTGGAAACACCATATATTTT
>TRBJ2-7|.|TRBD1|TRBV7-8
CASSPRDRRYEQYF
TGTGCCAGCAGCCCCCGGGACAGGCGTTACGAGCAGTACTTC
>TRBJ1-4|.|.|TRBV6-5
CASSPAGTTREKLFF
TGTGCCAGCAGCCCCGCCGGGACTACACGTGAAAAACTGTTTTTT
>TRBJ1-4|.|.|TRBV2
CASKGGSPNEKLFF
TGTGCCAGCAAGGGGGGCAGTCCTAATGAAAAACTGTTTTTT
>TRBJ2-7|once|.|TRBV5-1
CATSWGPSYEQYF
TGCGCCACCTCATGGGGGCCGTCCTACGAGCAGTACTTC
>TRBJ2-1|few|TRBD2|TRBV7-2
CASSLRSSGYNEQFF
TGTGCCAGCAGCTTAAGGTCTAGCGGGTACAATGAGCAGTTCTTC
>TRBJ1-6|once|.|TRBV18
CASSHGLPDSPLHF
TGTGCCAGCTCACACGGGCTTCCTGATTCACCCCTCCACTTT
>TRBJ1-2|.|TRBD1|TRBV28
CASSTGANYGYTF
TGTGCCAGCAGCACAGGGGCGAACTATGGCTACACCTTC
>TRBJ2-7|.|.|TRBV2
CASSLAGSSAYEQYF
TGTGCCAGCAGTTTGGCAGGTTCCTCAGCCTACGAGCAGTACTTC
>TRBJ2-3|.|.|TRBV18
CASSPLHLTDTQYF
TGTGCCAGCTCACCTTTGCACCTCACAGATACGCAGTATTTT
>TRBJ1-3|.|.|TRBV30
CAWSVRDPRDTIYF
TGTGCCTGGAGTGTACGCGATCCCCGGGACACCATATATTTT